The 4 T cell receptor beta chains given below trace back to one sample, sequenced in a study of memory CD4+ T cells and cytomegalovirus serostatus. The sort gate was single viable CD3+CD4+CD8-CD45RO+ cells for memory CD4+ T cells. Sequenced by immunoSEQ multiplex PCR; TCRdb stores in-frame clones only, minus some. The repertoire holds some 44,000 clones, 78% seen once, with less than 0.6% in the top ten. Input material: memory CD4+ T cells from blood. These receptor sequences come from an adult in good health and CMV-seronegative.

The chain employs TRBV29-1 and TRBJ2-7, with 9 bases that match TRBD1. The CDR3 is 12 residues long. Germline V gene sequence: CDR1 SQVTM, CDR2 ANQGSEA. CDR3 residues: CSVTPGQGWQYF. CDR3 DNA sequence: TGCAGTGTGACTCCGGGACAGGGTTGGCAGTACTTC.

The chain links TRBV6-5 to TRBJ2-1; 9 positions agree with TRBD2. V lost 6 bases and J lost 7; bases outside the gene matches: 7. Germline assignment: CDR1 MNHEY and CDR2 SVGAGI. CDR3 size: 14 residues. The CDR3 DNA reads as TGTGCCAGCAGATCTAGCGGGATAAGAAATGAGCAGTTCTTC. It yields the protein CASRSSGIRNEQFF.

The V and J genes are TRBV11-2 and TRBJ1-4; a weak D match, TRBD1 (6 bases). The CDR3 is 15 amino acids. Trimming took off 0 bases at V and 8 bases at J, with 13 bases between the two ends. CDR1 SGHAT and CDR2 FQNNGV come from the germline V gene. For the CDR3, the DNA is TGTGCCAGCAGCTTAGACAGGGGCCGAACCGAAAAACTGTTTTTT. It encodes CASSLDRGRTEKLFF. Variable domain in full (rest from reference TRBV11-2 and TRBJ1-4): EAGVAQSPRYKIIEKRQSVAFWCNPISGHATLYWYQQILGQGPKLLIQFQNNGVVDDSQLPKDRFSAERLKGVDSTLKIQPAKLEDSAVYLCASSLDRGRTEKLFFGSGTQLSVL.

The chain links TRBV18 to TRBJ1-2; D is unclear. The germline V gene has CDR1 KGHSH and CDR2 LQKENI. The ends were cut back, 2 bases at V and 7 bases at J, with 11 bases in the middle. CDR3 length: 13 residues. CDR3: CASSPSGAVGYTF. The CDR3 nucleotides are TGTGCCAGCTCACCATCGGGCGCGGTTGGCTACACCTTC.